The source of this T cell receptor (beta chain) is a study of T-cell reconstitution after alpha-beta-depleted transplantation in children. A library of TCRbeta sequences, prepared with unique molecular identifiers, was generated. Via MiXCR, TCRdb re-called the PCR reads, giving one row per CDR3 protein. The table records 500,000 or so distinct CDR3 sequences, about 33% of them present only once. There are many counts of this clonotype. V lost 0 bases, J lost 5 bases, and 7 bases stayed unmatched. Germline values: CDR1 SGHRS, CDR2 YFSETQ. This CDR3 is built from 16 residues. The receptor's source is a human donor who donated a stem cell graft to a child with aplastic anemia. Here the sequenced sample was PBMCs from the stem cell graft donor, taken from the stem cell graft. The V call is TRBV5-1, the J call TRBJ2-2, with 7 bases that match TRBD2. This chain's CDR3 is CASSLGGGRSTGELFF. The CDR3 nucleotides read TGCGCCAGCAGCTTGGGTGGCGGGAGAAGTACCGGGGAGCTGTTTTTT. The full variable domain, in which reference TRBV5-1 and TRBJ2-2 provide the parts outside the CDR3, is KAGVTQTPRYLIKTRGQQVTLSCSPISGHRSVSWYQQTPGQGLQFLFEYFSETQRNKGNFPGRFSGRQFSNSRSEMNVSTLELGDSALYLCASSLGGGRSTGELFFGEGSRLTVL.